This TCR beta chain is drawn from a study of patients and donors after allogeneic stem cell transplantation. TCRdb passed the RT-PCR reads through MiXCR, listing each CDR3 protein once. The sample gives some 880,000 distinct CDR3 sequences, around 17% of which show up once; around 5.5% is in the top ten. This TCR was recovered from a human donor who was either an allogeneic HSCT recipient or a stem cell or donor lymphocyte infusion donor (not recorded which). It is not recorded whose cells these are; they may come from a transplant donor. The sample was blood, either unsorted or a sorted T cell fraction (not recorded which).

The CDR3 loop reads CASSQDLLAYEQYF. The DNA for the CDR3 is TGCGCCAGCAGCCAAGACTTGCTAGCGTACGAGCAGTACTTC. This chain links TRBV4-1 with TRBJ2-7; possibly TRBD2 for D (6 bases). Germline CDR1 and CDR2: MGHRA and YSYEKL. The CDR3 sequence is 14 residues long. The V gene lost 0 bases and the J gene lost 4 bases, with 10 bases spanning the gap.